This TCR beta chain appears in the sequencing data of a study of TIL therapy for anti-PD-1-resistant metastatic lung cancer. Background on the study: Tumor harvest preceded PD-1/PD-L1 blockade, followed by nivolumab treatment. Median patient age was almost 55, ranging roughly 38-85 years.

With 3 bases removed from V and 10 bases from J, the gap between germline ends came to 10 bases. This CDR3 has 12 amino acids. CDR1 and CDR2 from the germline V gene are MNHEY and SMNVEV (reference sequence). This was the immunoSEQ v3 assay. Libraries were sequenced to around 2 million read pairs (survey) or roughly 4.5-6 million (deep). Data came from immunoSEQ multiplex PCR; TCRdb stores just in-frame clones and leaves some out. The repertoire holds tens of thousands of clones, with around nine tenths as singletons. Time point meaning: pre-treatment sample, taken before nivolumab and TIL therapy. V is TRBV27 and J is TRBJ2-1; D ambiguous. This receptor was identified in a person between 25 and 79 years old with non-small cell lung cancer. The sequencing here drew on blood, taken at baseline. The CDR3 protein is CASSFSYGEQFF. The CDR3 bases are TGTGCCAGCAGTTTTTCGTATGGCGAGCAGTTCTTC.